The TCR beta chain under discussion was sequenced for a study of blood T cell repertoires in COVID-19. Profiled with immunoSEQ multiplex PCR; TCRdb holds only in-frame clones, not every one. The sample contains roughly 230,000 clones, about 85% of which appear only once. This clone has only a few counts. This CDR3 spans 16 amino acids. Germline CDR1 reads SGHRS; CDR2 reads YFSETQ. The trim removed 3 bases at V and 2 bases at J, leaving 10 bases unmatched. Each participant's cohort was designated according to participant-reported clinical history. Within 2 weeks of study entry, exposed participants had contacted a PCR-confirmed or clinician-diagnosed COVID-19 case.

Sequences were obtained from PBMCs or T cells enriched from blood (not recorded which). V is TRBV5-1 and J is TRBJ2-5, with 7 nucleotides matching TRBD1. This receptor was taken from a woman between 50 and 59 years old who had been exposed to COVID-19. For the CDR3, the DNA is TGCGCCAGCAGCTACAACCGGGACAGTTTTCAAGAGACCCAGTACTTC. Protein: CASSYNRDSFQETQYF.